This T cell receptor (beta chain) appears in the sequencing data of a study of post-analysis software for immune sequencing data. At the level of the study: Patients with relapsing-remitting, secondary progressive and progressive-relapsing multiple sclerosis courses were all represented.

Comments on this clonotype: The antigen is unknown.

The study's findings and limits: Analysis by F measure revealed that same-batch samples clustered strongly together. Among five TRBV segments more frequent in patients than controls were TRBV5-6, TRBV5-1 and TRBV20-1. Compared with controls, patients showed significantly lower normalized Chao1 diversity.

cDNA libraries of TCR beta carried unique molecular identifiers. Between about 1 and 11 million T cells gave rise to some 450,000 cDNA molecules. TCRdb independently ran MiXCR on the PCR reads; one entry per CDR3 protein. This table holds about 680,000 distinct CDR3 sequences, approximately 59% found once. The CDR3 has 13 residues. Germline V CDR1 and CDR2: SGHRS, YFSETQ. Trimming cost V 5 bases and J 7 bases, with 15 bases left between them. Sequencing used blood. V gene TRBV5-1 combines with J gene TRBJ1-2; the D gene is possibly TRBD1 (6 bases). This receptor was identified in a girl between 2 and 10 years old with multiple sclerosis. CDR3 DNA sequence: TGCGCCAGCAGTGTGAACCGGGACACTGGCTACACCTTC. Amino acid sequence: CASSVNRDTGYTF. The full variable domain, with the rest looked up from reference TRBV5-1 and TRBJ1-2, is KAGVTQTPRYLIKTRGQQVTLSCSPISGHRSVSWYQQTPGQGLQFLFEYFSETQRNKGNFPGRFSGRQFSNSRSEMNVSTLELGDSALYLCASSVNRDTGYTFGSGTRLTVV.